This T cell receptor beta chain was recorded in a study of CD8 T cells in Susac syndrome. This CDR3 has 12 amino acids. Trimming stripped 6 bases from V and 4 bases from J, with 10 bases between. The germline gives CDR1 PRHDT, CDR2 FYEKMQ (reference sequence). This clonotype was found a few times. Reverse transcription of about 0.45 to 1 ug RNA was carried out with random hexamers. TCRdb re-analysed the immunoSEQ multiplex PCR reads in MiXCR, keeping a single row per CDR3 protein. The sample yields tens of thousands of distinct CDR3 sequences, about 94% seen once. The TCR comes from a human donor with multiple sclerosis. The sequenced material came from CD8+ T cells from PBMCs. The V call is TRBV13, the J call TRBJ2-7; maybe TRBD2 (6 bases). Here the CDR3 reads CASSSRGYEQYF. CDR3 DNA sequence: TGTGCCAGCAGTTCCCGGGGGTACGAGCAGTACTTC. Looking up the rest from reference TRBV13 and TRBJ2-7 gives the full variable domain: AAGVIQSPRHLIKEKRETATLKCYPIPRHDTVYWYQQGPGQDPQFLISFYEKMQSDKGSIPDRFSAQQFSDYHSELNMSSLELGDSALYFCASSSRGYEQYFGPGTRLTVT.